The 21 T cell receptor beta chains reported below all come from one sample, sequenced in a study of T cells in Graves' hyperthyroidism and ophthalmopathy. There were TCR beta CDR3 regions amplified from RNA transcripts. HTBI primers were employed in a first-round RT-PCR of the TCR CDR3. Via MiXCR, TCRdb re-called the multiplex PCR reads, giving one row per CDR3 protein. The data show about 400,000 distinct CDR3 sequences, 15% seen once. The sequencing input was blood. The origin of the receptors is a woman in her twenties or thirties with Graves' hyperthyroidism.

The chain recombines TRBV28 with TRBJ2-3; no definite D call. Trimming took off 2 bases at V and 5 bases at J, with 8 bases between the two ends. Germline CDR1 reads MDHEN; CDR2 reads SYDVKM. There are 13 residues in the CDR3. CDR3 in amino acids: CASSLRLRDTQYF. Here the CDR3 DNA reads TGTGCCAGCAGTTTAAGGTTGCGAGATACGCAGTATTTT.

The V and J genes are TRBV27 and TRBJ2-7; 12 bases agree with TRBD2. V trimming: 6 bases; J trimming: 0 bases; junction bases outside the gene matches: 6. Looked up from germline, CDR1 is MNHEY and CDR2 is SMNVEV (reference sequence). There are 16 residues in the CDR3. CDR3 in DNA: TGTGCCAGCAGGGGACTAGCGGGTCCTACCTCCTACGAGCAGTACTTC. Protein product: CASRGLAGPTSYEQYF.

This clonotype occurred a few times. The chain links TRBV7-9 to TRBJ2-5; 10 nucleotides agree with TRBD1. This CDR3 region has 15 residues. The germline V gene has CDR1 SEHNR and CDR2 FQNEAQ (reference sequence). V shed 7 bases, J shed 5 bases, and the junction held 10 bases outside the gene matches. CDR3 in DNA: TGTGCCAGCACCGGGACAGGGGTATCGATCGAGACCCAGTACTTC. It codes for CASTGTGVSIETQYF.

The table lists this clonotype with many counts. The chain carries TRBV15 and TRBJ2-4; 8 bases align to TRBD2. Unmatched junction bases numbered 22, after V lost 0 bases and J lost 0 bases. The V gene's germline CDR1 is LNHNV and CDR2 YYDKDF (reference sequence). The CDR3 runs 23 residues. The CDR3 is CATSRDFGRYRAGGLLAKNIQYF. The CDR3 nucleotides read TGTGCCACCAGCAGAGATTTCGGGAGGTATCGGGCGGGAGGCCTTCTAGCCAAAAACATTCAGTACTTC.

The sample holds a few counts of this clonotype. The gene calls are TRBV10-3 and TRBJ2-7, with D unresolved. In germline, CDR1 is ENHRY, CDR2 SYGVKD. The CDR3 totals 15 residues. The V and J ends lost 7 bases and 0 bases respectively, with 16 bases between them. CDR3 amino acids: CAIKWGESTSYEQYF. CDR3 in DNA: TGTGCCATCAAGTGGGGTGAGTCAACCTCCTACGAGCAGTACTTC.

The chain is built from TRBV5-4 and TRBJ2-7; D might be TRBD1 (6 bases). CDR3 length: 14 residues. Germline V gene sequence: CDR1 SGHNT, CDR2 YYREEE (reference sequence). V was cut by 0 bases and J by 6 bases, with 13 bases left in between. DNA of the CDR3: TGTGCCAGCAGCTTGGGACAGGCAACTACCGAGCAGTACTTC. Protein: CASSLGQATTEQYF.

Ten or more counts support this clonotype. The chain combines TRBV7-9 with TRBJ2-7; D remains unclear. V lost 5 bases, J lost 5 bases, and 16 bases lay in between. CDR3 size: 14 residues. Germline loops: CDR1 SEHNR, CDR2 FQNEAQ (reference sequence). The CDR3 region has the DNA TGTGCCAGCAGCACGGGCAGTTTACCCGACGAGCAGTACTTC. It specifies CASSTGSLPDEQYF.

The chain links TRBV29-1 to TRBJ2-7, with 7 bases fitting TRBD1. CDR3 length: 15 residues. V shed 1 base, J shed 3 bases, and the junction held 9 bases outside the gene matches. CDR1 and CDR2 from the germline V gene are SQVTM and ANQGSEA. CDR3 residues: CSVEGTTGADYEQYF. CDR3 nucleotides: TGCAGCGTTGAAGGGACCACAGGGGCGGACTACGAGCAGTACTTC.

CDR3 in DNA: TGTGCCAGCAGCGGCGGGAGGGTAGACAATGAGCAGTTCTTC. Translated: CASSGGRVDNEQFF. The rearrangement links TRBV5-4 to TRBJ2-1, with TRBD2 matching over 9 bases. Germline assignment: CDR1 SGHNT and CDR2 YYREEE (reference sequence). The CDR3 spans 14 residues. Trimming at V came to 4 bases and at J to 5 bases, leaving 4 bases not matched to a gene.

There are many counts of this clonotype. The J gene is TRBJ1-1, the V gene TRBV9; D uncertain. Deletions cut 0 bases from V and 4 bases from J, with 7 bases between. CDR1 is SGDLS and CDR2 is YYNGEE in the germline V gene. This CDR3 contains 13 residues. CDR3 in amino acids: CASSVGRFTEAFF. CDR3 coding DNA: TGTGCCAGCAGCGTAGGCAGATTCACTGAAGCTTTCTTT.

This clonotype was detected many times. This chain joins TRBV5-1 and TRBJ2-3; TRBD1 agrees at 10 bases. Unmatched junction bases numbered 1, after V lost 0 bases and J lost 0 bases. CDR1 and CDR2 (germline): SGHRS, YFSETQ. The CDR3 extends over 16 amino acids. CDR3 sequence: CASSLGQGASTDTQYF. CDR3 DNA sequence: TGCGCCAGCAGCTTGGGACAGGGGGCTAGCACAGATACGCAGTATTTT.

This clonotype came up many times. The chain links TRBV7-2 to TRBJ2-7; perhaps TRBD2 as D (6 bases). The V gene's germline CDR1 is SGHTA and CDR2 FQGNSA. This CDR3 contains 15 residues. Trimming took off 1 base at V and 7 bases at J, with 17 bases between the two ends. Here the CDR3 reads CASSLGWPGVGEQYF. The CDR3 DNA reads TGTGCCAGCAGCTTAGGTTGGCCGGGAGTGGGTGAGCAGTACTTC.

In its sample, this clonotype was seen many times. J is TRBJ2-2 and V is TRBV20-1; 13 nucleotides match TRBD2. The junction had 3 bases not matched to a gene; V was cut back by 6 bases and J by 5 bases. From germline, CDR1 is DFQATT and CDR2 SNEGSKA (reference sequence). The CDR3 spans 14 residues. The CDR3 sequence: CSARTSGSTGELFF. As DNA, the CDR3 is TGCAGTGCCAGGACTAGCGGGAGTACCGGGGAGCTGTTTTTT.

V is TRBV10-3 and J is TRBJ2-7; 8 nucleotides match TRBD2. J lost 4 bases, V lost 2 bases, and 7 bases had no gene match. CDR3 length: 15 residues. Germline V gene lookup returns CDR1 ENHRY and CDR2 SYGVKD. CDR3 loop: CAISERRAGVYEQYF. CDR3 sequence (DNA): TGTGCCATCAGTGAGCGGAGAGCGGGAGTATACGAGCAGTACTTC.

This clonotype was seen ten or more times. The rearrangement joins TRBV20-1 to TRBJ2-5; D gene ambiguous. V shed 6 bases and J shed 5 bases, with 13 bases lying between them. The CDR3 loop spans 12 amino acids. CDR1 and CDR2 (germline): DFQATT, SNEGSKA (reference sequence). This CDR3 reads CSAPKGRETQYF. As DNA, the CDR3 is TGCAGTGCGCCAAAGGGCAGGGAGACCCAGTACTTC.

This clonotype was counted ten times or more. V usage is TRBV11-2 and J usage is TRBJ1-5; D possibly corresponds to TRBD1 (6 bases). The germline gives CDR1 SGHAT, CDR2 FQNNGV. The CDR3 runs to 15 residues. With 1 base removed from V and 0 bases from J, the gap between germline ends came to 7 bases. CDR3 loop: CASSLGGHSNQPQHF. The CDR3 DNA reads TGTGCCAGCAGCTTAGGGGGACATAGCAATCAGCCCCAGCATTTT. Drawing the rest from reference TRBV11-2 and TRBJ1-5, the complete variable domain is EAGVAQSPRYKIIEKRQSVAFWCNPISGHATLYWYQQILGQGPKLLIQFQNNGVVDDSQLPKDRFSAERLKGVDSTLKIQPAKLEDSAVYLCASSLGGHSNQPQHFGDGTRLSIL.

Details on this clonotype: A much larger clone lies one base from this, so it may be a read error. The chain carries TRBV6-1 and TRBJ2-7, with D unresolved. This CDR3 is built from 13 residues. Germline V gives CDR1 MNHNS, CDR2 SASEGT. V was clipped by 1 base and J by 0 bases, with 4 bases between them. Written as DNA, the CDR3 is TGTGCCAGCAGTGAAGAGGTCTCCTACGAGCAGTACTTC. Encoded protein: CASSEEVSYEQYF.

This clonotype was detected ten times or more. The V call is TRBV28, the J call TRBJ1-3, with unresolved D. Per the germline V gene, CDR1 is MDHEN and CDR2 is SYDVKM. The CDR3 contains 16 residues. Trimming shortened V by 6 bases and J by 0 bases, and 15 bases separated the two germline ends. In DNA form, the CDR3 reads TGTGCCAGCAGAAGTTCCGGGGTCAGCTCTGGAAACACCATATATTTT. Amino acids: CASRSSGVSSGNTIYF.

This clonotype has only one observation. In DNA, the CDR3 is TGTGCCACTCAATCCCTCGCCTACGAGCAGTACTTC. Translating it yields CATQSLAYEQYF. This chain joins TRBV6-2 or TRBV6-3 and TRBJ2-7; D is uncertain. This CDR3 is 12 amino acids long. The V end was cut by 10 bases, the J end by 2 bases, with 12 bases between. Germline V lookup: CDR1 MNHEY, CDR2 SVGEGT.

In its sample, this clonotype was seen many times. The V gene is TRBV9, the J gene TRBJ2-3; D not certain. Trimming stripped 3 bases from V and 3 bases from J, with 20 bases between. CDR1 and CDR2 from the germline V gene are SGDLS and YYNGEE. The CDR3 spans 17 residues. The CDR3 loop is CASSARFSPIATDTQYF. The CDR3 DNA sequence: TGTGCCAGCAGCGCAAGGTTCAGTCCCATTGCGACAGATACGCAGTATTTT.

This clonotype was recorded many times. As DNA, the CDR3 is TGTGCCAGCAGTGAGAGAGACTTTACCTATGGCTACACCTTC. This translates into CASSERDFTYGYTF. The chain joins TRBV2 to TRBJ1-2; no definite D call. The CDR3 extends over 14 amino acids. Germline values: CDR1 SNHLY, CDR2 FYNNEI. Trimming cost V 3 bases and J 4 bases, with 12 bases left between them.